This T cell receptor beta chain was captured in a study of T cells after yellow fever vaccination. One entry per CDR3 protein results from TCRdb running MiXCR on the 5' RACE reads. This sample carries some 110,000 distinct CDR3 sequences, 6.5% to 9% of them seen once, and the ten largest clones take approximately 2.7%. This clonotype appeared many times. Trimming pared 1 base from V and 6 bases from J, leaving 4 bases between. Germline CDR1 MDHEN, CDR2 SYDVKM. This CDR3 contains 12 residues. This specimen consisted of CD4+ T cells sorted from PBMCs, obtained more than 35 days after the first yellow fever vaccination. This rearrangement joins TRBV28 to TRBJ1-5, with no clear D. This receptor was identified in a man aged 18 to 30 who received the YFV17D yellow fever vaccine. For the CDR3, the DNA is TGTGCCAGCAGTTTATACCGTCAGCCCCAGCATTTT. As protein: CASSLYRQPQHF. The full variable domain, rest sourced from reference TRBV28 and TRBJ1-5, is DVKVTQSSRYLVKRTGEKVFLECVQDMDHENMFWYRQDPGLGLRLIYFSYDVKMKEKGDIPEGYSVSREKKERFSLILESASTNQTSMYLCASSLYRQPQHFGDGTRLSIL.